The 2 T cell receptor beta chains below all came from one sample that was sequenced in a study of cytomegalovirus exposure and HLA in healthy donors. PCR employed 60 Vbeta and 13 Jbeta primers. Generated by immunoSEQ multiplex PCR, the TCRdb table keeps only in-frame clones and is missing some. The sample holds roughly 110,000 clones, 60% to 85% seen once. The material sequenced was PBMCs. Source of these receptors: a male donor in good health and CMV-seropositive.

This sequence joins TRBV6-5 and TRBJ1-2, with 7 positions matching TRBD1. This CDR3 region has 16 residues. The junction had 8 bases not matched to a gene; V was cut back by 0 bases and J by 4 bases. CDR1 is MNHEY, CDR2 SVGAGI, per germline. This CDR3 reads CASSYSGTRGSYGYTF. The CDR3, as DNA: TGTGCCAGCAGTTACTCGGGGACCAGGGGGTCCTATGGCTACACCTTC.

The chain employs TRBV2 and TRBJ1-1, with D possibly being TRBD1 (6 bases). V was pared by 7 bases and J by 12 bases, with 21 bases between. In germline, CDR1 is SNHLY, CDR2 FYNNEI. The CDR3 loop spans 13 amino acids. The chain's CDR3 is CASNPAGEGRPFF. CDR3 in DNA: TGTGCCAGCAATCCGGCAGGGGAGGGGAGACCTTTCTTT. Combining the CDR3 with reference TRBV2 and TRBJ1-1 gives the whole variable domain EPEVTQTPSHQVTQMGQEVILRCVPISNHLYFYWYRQILGQKVEFLVSFYNNEISEKSEIFDDQFSVERPDGSNFTLKIRSTKLEDSAMYFCASNPAGEGRPFFGQGTRLTVV.